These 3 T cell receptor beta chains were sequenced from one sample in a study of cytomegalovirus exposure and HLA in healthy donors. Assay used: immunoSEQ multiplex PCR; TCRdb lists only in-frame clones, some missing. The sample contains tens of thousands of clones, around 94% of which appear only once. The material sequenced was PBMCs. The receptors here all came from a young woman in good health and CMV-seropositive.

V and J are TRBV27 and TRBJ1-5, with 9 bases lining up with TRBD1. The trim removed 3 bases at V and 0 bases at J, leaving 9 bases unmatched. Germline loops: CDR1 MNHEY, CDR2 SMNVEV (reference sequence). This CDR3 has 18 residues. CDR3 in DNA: TGTGCCAGCAGTTTGACAGGGGGTTGGGAATATAGCAATCAGCCCCAGCATTTT. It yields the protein CASSLTGGWEYSNQPQHF.

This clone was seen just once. DNA of the CDR3: TGTGCCAGCAGTGGACGACAGGGGGCCAACAATGAGCAGTTCTTC. Translated, it gives CASSGRQGANNEQFF. The chain couples TRBV2 to TRBJ2-1; 10 nucleotides agree with TRBD1. V lost 4 bases, J lost 5 bases, and 5 bases stayed unmatched. Per germline, CDR1 SNHLY and CDR2 FYNNEI. This CDR3 has 15 residues.

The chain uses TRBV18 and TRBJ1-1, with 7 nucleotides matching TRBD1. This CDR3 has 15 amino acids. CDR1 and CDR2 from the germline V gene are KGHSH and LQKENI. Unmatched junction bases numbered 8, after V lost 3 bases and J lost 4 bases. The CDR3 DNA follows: TGTGCCAGCTCACCGACGCGACAGGGCTTCACTGAAGCTTTCTTT. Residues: CASSPTRQGFTEAFF.